This T cell receptor beta chain was recovered during a study of blood T cell repertoires in COVID-19. Study background: Spain, Italy and the United States supplied samples that represented acute and convalescent COVID-19. PBMCs, B-cell-depleted T cells, or T cells provided the cDNA or gDNA that made up the material.

As processed by the authors: Amplification of reference gene primers provided the estimated nucleated cell counts. Method: immunoSEQ multiplex PCR; TCRdb's copy keeps in-frame clones and lacks some. D and trimming come from the DNA, and the V and J calls and clone size come from that table. The sample consists of 250,000 to 300,000 clones, 88% of them appearing once. CDR1 and CDR2 from the germline V gene are WNHNN and SYGVQD (reference sequence). This CDR3 comprises 14 residues. Between the trimmed V and J ends, which lost 2 bases and 3 bases, there was a span of 11 bases. The chain is built from TRBV10-1 and TRBJ2-7; tentative D call: TRBD1 (6 bases). The sequenced material came from peripheral blood. The TCR originated in a woman aged 40 to 50 who had recovered from COVID-19. The CDR3 loop is CASSERGRGYEQYF. CDR3 nucleotides: TGCGCCAGCAGTGAGAGGGGCAGGGGCTACGAGCAGTACTTC.